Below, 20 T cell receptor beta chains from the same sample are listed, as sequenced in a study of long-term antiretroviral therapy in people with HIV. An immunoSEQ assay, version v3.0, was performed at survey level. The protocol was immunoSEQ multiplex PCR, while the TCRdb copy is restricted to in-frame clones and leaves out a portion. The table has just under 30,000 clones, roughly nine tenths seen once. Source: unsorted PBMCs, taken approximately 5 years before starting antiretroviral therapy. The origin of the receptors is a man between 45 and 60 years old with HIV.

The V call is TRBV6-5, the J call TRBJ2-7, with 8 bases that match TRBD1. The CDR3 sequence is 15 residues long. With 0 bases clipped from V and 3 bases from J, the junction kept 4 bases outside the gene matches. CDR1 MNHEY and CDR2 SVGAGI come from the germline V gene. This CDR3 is CASSYSGTGDYEQYF. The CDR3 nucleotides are TGTGCCAGCAGTTACTCGGGGACAGGAGACTACGAGCAGTACTTC.

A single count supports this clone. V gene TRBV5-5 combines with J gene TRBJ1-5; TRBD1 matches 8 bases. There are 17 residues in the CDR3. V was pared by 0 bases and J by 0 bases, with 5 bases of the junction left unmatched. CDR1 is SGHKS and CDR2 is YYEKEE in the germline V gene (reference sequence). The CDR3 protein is CASSLVGQALSNQPQHF. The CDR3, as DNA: TGTGCCAGCAGCTTGGTGGGACAGGCCCTTAGCAATCAGCCCCAGCATTTT.

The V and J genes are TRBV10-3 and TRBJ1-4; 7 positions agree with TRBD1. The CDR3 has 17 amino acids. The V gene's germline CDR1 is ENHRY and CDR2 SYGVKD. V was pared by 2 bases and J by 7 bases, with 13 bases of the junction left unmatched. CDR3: CAISEKGRGSGSEKLFF. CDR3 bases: TGTGCCATCAGTGAGAAGGGCAGGGGGTCCGGCAGTGAAAAACTGTTTTTT.

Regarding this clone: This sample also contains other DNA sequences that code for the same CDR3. CDR3 residues: CASSLPITDSPLHF. CDR3 DNA sequence: TGTGCCAGCAGCCTACCTATAACCGATTCACCCCTCCACTTT. The chain employs TRBV7-2 and TRBJ1-6; D is undetermined. CDR1 is SGHTA, CDR2 FQGNSA, per germline. CDR3 length equals 14 residues. V was shortened by 5 bases and J by 8 bases, with 13 bases between the two germline ends. Full variable domain (missing parts from reference TRBV7-2 and TRBJ1-6): GAGVSQSPSNKVTEKGKDVELRCDPISGHTALYWYRQSLGQGLEFLIYFQGNSAPDKSGLPSDRFSAERTGGSVSTLTIQRTQQEDSAVYLCASSLPITDSPLHFGNGTRLTVT.

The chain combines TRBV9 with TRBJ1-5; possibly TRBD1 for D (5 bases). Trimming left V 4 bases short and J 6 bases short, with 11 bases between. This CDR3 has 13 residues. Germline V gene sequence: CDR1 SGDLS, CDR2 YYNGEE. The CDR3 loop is CASSPLGGQPQHF. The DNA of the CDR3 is TGTGCCAGCAGCCCACTTGGGGGTCAGCCCCAGCATTTT.

CDR3 residues: CASSFQQNSPLHF. The CDR3 nucleotides are TGTGCCAGCAGCTTTCAGCAGAATTCACCCCTCCACTTT. The chain couples TRBV7-3 to TRBJ1-6; D is unresolved. V was shortened by 3 bases and J by 7 bases, with 7 bases between the two germline ends. This CDR3 contains 13 residues. Germline lookup yields CDR1 SGHTA and CDR2 FQGTGA. Combining the CDR3 with reference TRBV7-3 and TRBJ1-6 gives the whole variable domain GAGVSQTPSNKVTEKGKYVELRCDPISGHTALYWYRQSLGQGPEFLIYFQGTGAADDSGLPNDRFFAVRPEGSVSTLKIQRTERGDSAVYLCASSFQQNSPLHFGNGTRLTVT.

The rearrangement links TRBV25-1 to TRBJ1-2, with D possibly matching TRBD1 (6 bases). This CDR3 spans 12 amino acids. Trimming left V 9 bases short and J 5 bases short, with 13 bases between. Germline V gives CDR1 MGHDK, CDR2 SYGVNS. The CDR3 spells CASREGEYGYTF. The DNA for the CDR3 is TGTGCCAGTCGGGAGGGGGAGTATGGCTACACCTTC.

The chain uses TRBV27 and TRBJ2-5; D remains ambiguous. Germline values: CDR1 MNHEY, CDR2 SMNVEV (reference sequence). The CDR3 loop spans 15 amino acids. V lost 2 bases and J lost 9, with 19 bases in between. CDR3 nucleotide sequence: TGTGCCAGCAGTTTACGACCCCCAGGACGCGTGGCCCAGTACTTC. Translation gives CASSLRPPGRVAQYF.

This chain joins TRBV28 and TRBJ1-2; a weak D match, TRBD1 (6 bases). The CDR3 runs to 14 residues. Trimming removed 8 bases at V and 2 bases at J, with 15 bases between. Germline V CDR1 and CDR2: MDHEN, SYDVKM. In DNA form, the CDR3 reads TGTGCCAGCTACCGGACAGAGACGAACTATGGCTACACCTTC. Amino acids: CASYRTETNYGYTF.

The CDR3 region has the DNA TGTGCCAGCAGTACTAACAACCAGCCCCAGCATTTT. This sequence encodes CASSTNNQPQHF. This chain connects TRBV28 to TRBJ1-5, with D unclear. Trimming removed 5 bases at V and 7 bases at J, with 9 bases between. This CDR3 spans 12 amino acids. Per germline, CDR1 MDHEN and CDR2 SYDVKM.

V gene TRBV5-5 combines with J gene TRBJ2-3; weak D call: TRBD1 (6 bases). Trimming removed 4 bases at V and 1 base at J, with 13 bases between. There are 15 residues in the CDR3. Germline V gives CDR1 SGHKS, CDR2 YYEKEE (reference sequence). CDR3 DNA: TGTGCCAGCAGCAGGAGAGGGGGACGCACAGATACGCAGTATTTT. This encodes CASSRRGGRTDTQYF.

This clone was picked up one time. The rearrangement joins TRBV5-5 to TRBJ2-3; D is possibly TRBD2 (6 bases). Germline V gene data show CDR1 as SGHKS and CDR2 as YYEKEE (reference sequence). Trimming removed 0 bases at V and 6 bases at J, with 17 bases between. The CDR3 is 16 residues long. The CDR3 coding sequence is TGTGCCAGCAGCTTGGGGGTGGGGGGTTCTTCGGATACGCAGTATTTT. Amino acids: CASSLGVGGSSDTQYF.

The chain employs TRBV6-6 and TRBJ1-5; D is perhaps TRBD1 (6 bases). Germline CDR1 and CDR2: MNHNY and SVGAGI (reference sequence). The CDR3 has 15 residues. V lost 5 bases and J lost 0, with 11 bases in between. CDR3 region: CASSPQGISNQPQHF. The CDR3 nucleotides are TGTGCCAGCAGTCCCCAGGGGATTAGCAATCAGCCCCAGCATTTT.

CDR3 sequence (DNA): TGTGCCAGCAGCCCGGACTCGAACCTTAATGAGCAGTTCTTC. Its protein is CASSPDSNLNEQFF. The J gene is TRBJ2-1, the V gene TRBV7-2; tentatively, D is TRBD2 (5 bases). Looked up from germline, CDR1 is SGHTA and CDR2 is FQGNSA. The V end was cut by 5 bases, the J end by 7 bases, with 15 bases between. The CDR3 sequence is 14 residues long.

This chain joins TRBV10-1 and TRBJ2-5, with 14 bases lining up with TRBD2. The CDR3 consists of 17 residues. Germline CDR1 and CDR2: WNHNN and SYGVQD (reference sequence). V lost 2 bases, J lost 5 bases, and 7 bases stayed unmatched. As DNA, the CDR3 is TGCGCCAGCAGTGAGAGGACTAGCGGGGGGAAGCGGGAGACCCAGTACTTC. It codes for CASSERTSGGKRETQYF.

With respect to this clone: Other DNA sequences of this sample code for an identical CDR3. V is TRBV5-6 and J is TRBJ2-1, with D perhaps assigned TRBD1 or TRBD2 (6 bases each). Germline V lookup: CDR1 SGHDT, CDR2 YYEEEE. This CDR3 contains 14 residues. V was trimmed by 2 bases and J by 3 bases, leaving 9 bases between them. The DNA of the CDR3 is TGTGCCAGCAGCTTTGGAGGGGGCTACAATGAGCAGTTCTTC. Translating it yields CASSFGGGYNEQFF. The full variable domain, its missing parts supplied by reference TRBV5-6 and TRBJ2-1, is DAGVTQSPTHLIKTRGQQVTLRCSPKSGHDTVSWYQQALGQGPQFIFQYYEEEERQRGNFPDRFSGHQFPNYSSELNVNALLLGDSALYLCASSFGGGYNEQFFGPGTRLTVL.

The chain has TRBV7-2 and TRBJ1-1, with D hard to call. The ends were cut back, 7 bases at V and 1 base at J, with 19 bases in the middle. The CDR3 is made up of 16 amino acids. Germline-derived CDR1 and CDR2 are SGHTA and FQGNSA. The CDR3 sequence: CASILVGWEGNTEAFF. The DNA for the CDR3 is TGTGCCAGCATTCTCGTGGGGTGGGAAGGGAACACTGAAGCTTTCTTT.

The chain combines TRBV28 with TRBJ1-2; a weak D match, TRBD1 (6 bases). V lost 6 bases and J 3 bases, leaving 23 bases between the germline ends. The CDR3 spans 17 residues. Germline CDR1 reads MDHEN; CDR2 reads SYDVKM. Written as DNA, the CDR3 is TGTGCCAGCAGGGGGGGGGCCGGACCTGCCCCCCACTATGGCTACACCTTC. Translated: CASRGGAGPAPHYGYTF.

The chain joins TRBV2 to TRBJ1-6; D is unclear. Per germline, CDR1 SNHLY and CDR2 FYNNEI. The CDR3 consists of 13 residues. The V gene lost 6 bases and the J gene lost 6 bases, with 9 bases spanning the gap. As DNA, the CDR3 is TGTGCCAGCAGCAGAGATGTTAATTCACCCCTCCACTTT. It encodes CASSRDVNSPLHF.

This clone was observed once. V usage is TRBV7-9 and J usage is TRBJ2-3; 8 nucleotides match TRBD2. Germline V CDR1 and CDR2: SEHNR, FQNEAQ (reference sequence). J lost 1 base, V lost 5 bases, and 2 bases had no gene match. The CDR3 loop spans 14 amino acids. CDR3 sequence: CASSPGGRTDTQYF. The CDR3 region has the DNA TGTGCCAGCAGCCCGGGGGGGCGCACAGATACGCAGTATTTT.